The clone carrying this TCR beta chain was recorded a few times. This entry is derived from a study of blood T cells in healthy people across ages. V was clipped by 0 bases and J by 5 bases, with 11 bases between them. CDR1 and CDR2 from the germline V gene are WNHNN and SYGVQD (reference sequence). The CDR3 contains 16 residues. The second PCR ran about 6 to 12 cycles with a sample-barcoded 5' primer and J-beta primers. One entry per CDR3 protein results from TCRdb running MiXCR on the 5' RACE reads. The sample lists about 780,000 distinct CDR3 sequences, around 45% occurring once. The people who gave samples were healthy Caucasians from Russia, aged roughly 6 to 90.

This chain connects TRBV10-1 to TRBJ2-6; D not certain. The clonotype comes from a man older than 75 in good health. The source material was blood. CDR3 region: CASSESRGSRANVLTF. The CDR3 nucleotides are TGCGCCAGCAGTGAGTCCAGAGGTTCTCGGGCCAACGTCCTGACTTTC.